This TCR beta chain emerged from a study of cytomegalovirus exposure and HLA in healthy donors (dated by TCRdb to about 2017). Broadly, across the study: According to an earlier analysis of 450 to 650 of the donors, 150 million to 200 million T cells yielded 117 million unique TCR beta sequences and 250 to 350 Gb of sequence data. An early release covering roughly 580 HLA-typed donors comprised approximately 300 gigabases of sequencing data and approximately 85 million unique TCR sequences. Rather than using new phenotypic data, the later analysis identified candidate immune exposures from TCR beta sequences and from how often those sequences occurred across donors. To decide whether each TCR beta V gene segment behaved as functional or pseudogenic, an earlier analysis of fewer than 750 of the donors relied on high-throughput TCR beta sequencing. To study patterns of TCR occurrence, a later analysis re-analyzed previously published TCR beta repertoires from 650 to 750 donors and added high-resolution HLA genotyping. HLA typing included class I and class II loci at four-digit resolution. A later genetic analysis took genome-wide SNP genotypes for about three fifths of the 666 donors and used that subset as a discovery cohort. Several DR-DQ haplotypes were treated as single units for association and clustering because of strong linkage in the cohort. The study aimed to test whether cataloging public T cell receptors could reveal signatures of past pathogen exposure. All discovery cohort repertoires had been generated using a single sequencing platform. The T cell repertoires of several hundred subjects were profiled by immunosequencing and related to cytomegalovirus serostatus. Of the approximately 400 genotyped donors, approximately 82% fell in the genetic ancestry cluster associated with self-reported Caucasian donors. The number of donors typed differed by locus, with roughly 620-630 for A, B, C, DRB1 and DQB1, over 500 for DQA1, about 610 for DPA1, and approximately 470 for DPB1. Across some 400 genotyped donors of the cohort, an average of approximately 220,000 unique TCR beta nucleotide sequences per donor were sequenced, and about a sixth of those sequences were non-productive. Donor age, sex, ethnicity and CMV serostatus were collected together with the repertoire data. Besides the first cohort of about 730 subjects, a separate validation cohort made up of about 120 different subjects was used. High-throughput TCR immunosequencing, statistical association of individual TCRs with disease status, and machine learning were combined to predict cytomegalovirus infection status.

In total, more than 500 healthy bone marrow donors made up the cohort. At the time of sampling, all cohort members were nominally healthy, though unrecorded immune exposures were likely present. The donor was CMV seropositive and belonged to the group of more than 250 seropositive cohort members. A peripheral blood sample was provided by each donor, and peripheral blood mononuclear cells were used for TCR beta sequencing. Genomic DNA was extracted from the blood cell samples with the Qiagen DNeasy Blood Extraction Kit. Libraries were built with the immunoSEQ multiplex PCR assay. For the multiplex PCR, a mixture combining 60 forward primers for TCR Vbeta segments and 13 reverse primers for TCR Jbeta segments was used. Amplification of the CDR3 region of rearranged TCR beta genes was performed with a multiplex PCR assay on genomic DNA. The Illumina HiSeq System was used to sequence the amplified TCR beta libraries as 87-base-pair reads. Processing in the source paper ran as follows. Across the 666 repertoires, a later analysis counted 80 million or so unique TCR beta chains, around 11 million of which were shared by at least two donors. Raw reads were error-corrected and collapsed into unique sequences with a nearest-neighbor algorithm that merged closely related sequences to remove PCR and sequencing errors. To assign V, D and J gene segments, CDR3 sequences were aligned to IMGT reference sequences. For a sequence to be retained, a match of at least six nucleotides to both a V gene segment and a J gene segment was required. Rearrangements were called productive when the CDR3 lacked stop codons and stayed in frame with V and J; all others were non-productive. CDR3 was defined according to IMGT convention as the region running from the second conserved V-encoded cysteine to the conserved J-encoded phenylalanine. The earlier analysis of 587 of the donors excluded sequences that lacked an unambiguous match to a single V gene segment. An earlier analysis of 587 of the donors called V segments functional above 56.7% productive rearrangements and segregating when the between-donor standard deviation exceeded 5%. A statistical classification framework was built to diagnose cytomegalovirus status from the catalog of TCR beta chain sequences. In a later analysis, TCR nucleotide sequences were compared against IMGT/GENE-DB human TR gene sequences so that V and J genes could be assigned. In a later analysis, CDR3 sequences and most-parsimonious VDJ recombination scenarios were assigned using the TCRdist pipeline. In a later analysis, each TCR beta chain was defined by its CDR3 amino acid sequence together with its V-gene family, and reads without a unique V-gene family were excluded. A later analysis removed 592 highly shared, low-generation-probability nucleotide sequences to deal with suspected cross-contamination and a sequencing artifact. A later analysis calculated a clonal expansion index for each public chain from normalized within-repertoire ranks of inferred template counts. In a later analysis, generation probabilities were computed with a VDJ recombination model fitted to out-of-frame rearrangements, and the resulting probabilities were checked against IGoR. Hypergeometric tests were used in a later analysis to score TCR-TCR, TCR-HLA and TCR-CMV co-occurrence, with a repertoire-size bias correction applied to the TCR pairs. To estimate false discovery rates, a later analysis permuted the HLA or CMV assignments 20 times. In a later analysis, co-occurring TCRs were grouped with DBSCAN, and TCRdist sequence similarity was added when clustering was performed within HLA-allele-positive subsets. Repertoires with fewer than 30,000 or more than 120,000 public chains, plus five repertoires with anomalous nucleotide sharing, were excluded from co-occurrence clustering. As stored in TCRdb, this immuneACCESS dataset retains in-frame rearrangements with V and J assigned. A fraction of the clones does not appear; measured against another copy, unresolved V genes explain less than half of the discrepancy, and the remainder lacks a known reason. The V and J calls and clone size were taken over from that table, and D and trimming were inferred from the DNA. This sample holds roughly 130,000 clones; 70% to 85% were observed only once. Around 9.1% of the sample is in the top ten clones.

A few counts support this clone. Its antigen specificity is not known. The sample holds no much larger clone one base away, and base qualities are not on file. Beyond this particular receptor, the publication reports: The earlier analysis of fewer than 750 of the donors excluded over 15 rarely observed V segments, including chromosome 9 orphons, because counts were too low. Several of the top co-occurrence clusters appeared to be linked to parvovirus B19, influenza, CMV and Epstein-Barr virus, according to a later analysis. This cohort had only TCR beta chains sequenced, and the lack of alpha or paired-chain data limited which features could be detected. In a later analysis, HLA-associated TCR beta chains were found to be more clonally expanded and to have lower generation probabilities than equally common non-associated chains. The only immune exposure information available for the cohort was CMV serostatus. A further reported finding was that TCR beta sequences accurately predicted the HLA-A and HLA-B alleles for most subjects in the first cohort. Sequencing depth was assumed to be roughly uniform across donors in the presence/absence analyses, though that assumption may not hold. When HLA alleles, especially DR and DQ, strongly co-occurred, TCR associations were difficult to assign to individual alleles. The 87-base-pair reads could not distinguish some IMGT-functional V segments, including TRBV6-2 and TRBV6-3, so those segments were excluded. Correlated functional status among segregating V segments might reflect linkage disequilibrium, but an unknown experimental factor could not be ruled out. The authors suggested that the approach could potentially be generalized to other disease states and immunological phenotypes. According to a later genetic analysis, donors in an Asian-associated ancestry cluster had fewer N-insertions in productive TCRs than the approximately 650-donor mean. A few of the identified cytomegalovirus-associated TCR beta chains were confirmed in vitro to be specific for cytomegalovirus antigens. A later analysis found that TCR association rates varied across HLA loci, with DRB1 alleles showing the most associated TCRs and HLA-C alleles the fewest. In a later analysis, 16,951 TCR beta sequences were associated with specific HLA alleles at a false discovery rate of 0.05. A cluster of highly shared sequence variants was judged likely to represent a technical artifact of the sequencing pipeline. HLA typing was unavailable for some donors at each locus, so association tests used only the typed subset. Most TCR sequences were seen in very few donors, while some public TCRs were found in many individuals. A later analysis found that most CMV-associated TCR beta chains appeared HLA-restricted, with HLA associations seemingly driven largely by CMV exposure. In an earlier analysis of fewer than 750 of the donors, most TCR beta V segments were observed in productive rearrangements about 90% or about 30% of the time, broadly matching IMGT annotations. The study listed 170 or so TCR beta chains as associated with cytomegalovirus. Cytomegalovirus status was reported to be diagnosed by the classifier with high specificity and sensitivity in both the original and validation cohorts. An association between a missense DCLRE1C variant and V-gene and J-gene trimming of TCR beta chains was found in a later genetic analysis and replicated in an independent cohort.

From a lookup of the germline V gene, CDR1 and CDR2 are MDHEN and SYDVKM. A distance of 15 bases separates the germline ends of V and J, which lose 6 bases and 1 base respectively. CDR3 length: 15 amino acids, cysteine to phenylalanine. Only CDR3 DNA is held: 45 bases, read in frame from base 1. Input material: PBMCs. This sequence was found in a woman in her forties or fifties in good health and CMV-seropositive. The chain joins TRBV28 to TRBJ1-2, with TRBD1 as a weak D call on 5 bases. In nucleotide form, the sequence is TGTGCCAGCAGCTCTCCCCCGGGGGTTAACTATGGCTACACCTTC. The encoded protein is CASSSPPGVNYGYTF.